This is a list of T cell receptor beta chains from one sample in a study of T cells in Graves' hyperthyroidism and ophthalmopathy. MiXCR, applied by TCRdb to the multiplex PCR reads, yields one record per CDR3 protein. Of a few hundred thousand distinct CDR3 sequences in the sample, around 14% were seen once. The sample consisted of blood. These receptor sequences come from a woman aged 30 to 39 with Graves' hyperthyroidism. Both conserved end residues are part of each CDR3. Fields, in order: V gene, D gene, J gene, clone size, CDR3 DNA, CDR3 protein. D genes are given only for firm matches. Clone size is given for some rows only: seen once, a few or many times, or a class if the clone is expanded.

v_gene: TRBV3-1
d_gene: TRBD1
j_gene: TRBJ2-5
abundance: many
CDR3nt: TGTGCCAGCAGCCAATCGACAGGGGGCATGGAGACCCAGTACTTC
CDR3aa: CASSQSTGGMETQYF

v_gene: TRBV28
d_gene: TRBD2
j_gene: TRBJ2-7
abundance: many
CDR3nt: TGTGCCAGCGAATCTAGCGGCGGGAGGTACGAGCAGTACTTC
CDR3aa: CASESSGGRYEQYF

v_gene: TRBV7-3
d_gene: -
j_gene: TRBJ2-7
abundance: many
CDR3nt: TGTGCCAGCAGCCTCGGTCAGGGTGCGGCCTACGAGCAGTACTTC
CDR3aa: CASSLGQGAAYEQYF

v_gene: TRBV12-3/TRBV12-4
d_gene: -
j_gene: TRBJ2-1
abundance: many
CDR3nt: TGTGCCAGCAGTTTAGGGTTGCCAGGGGTACGGGTGTACAATGAGCAGTTCTTC
CDR3aa: CASSLGLPGVRVYNEQFF

v_gene: TRBV5-1
d_gene: -
j_gene: TRBJ1-5
abundance: many
CDR3nt: TGTGCCAGCAGTTTGGGCCCCGGTCAGCCCCAGCATTTT
CDR3aa: CASSLGPGQPQHF

v_gene: TRBV18
d_gene: TRBD1
j_gene: TRBJ1-5
abundance: few
CDR3nt: TGTGCCAGCTCACCGACCACAGGGGGAGCTCAGCCCCAGCATTTT
CDR3aa: CASSPTTGGAQPQHF

v_gene: TRBV2
d_gene: TRBD2
j_gene: TRBJ2-3
abundance: many
CDR3nt: TGTGCCAGCAGTGAAAACCCAGCGGGAGGGGCGGATACGCAGTATTTT
CDR3aa: CASSENPAGGADTQYF

v_gene: TRBV20-1
d_gene: -
j_gene: TRBJ2-3
abundance: few
CDR3nt: TGCAGTGCTCCGGACGGGACAGATACGCAGTATTTT
CDR3aa: CSAPDGTDTQYF

v_gene: TRBV18
d_gene: TRBD1
j_gene: TRBJ2-5
abundance: few
CDR3nt: TGTGCCAGCTCACCCTCTTTATCCGGGACAGGAGTTCAAGAGACCCAGTACTTC
CDR3aa: CASSPSLSGTGVQETQYF

v_gene: TRBV7-8
d_gene: -
j_gene: TRBJ1-3
abundance: many
CDR3nt: TGTGCCAGCAGCTTAGGAATAAACACCATATATTTT
CDR3aa: CASSLGINTIYF

v_gene: TRBV27
d_gene: -
j_gene: TRBJ1-6
abundance: few
CDR3nt: TGTGCCAGCAGTTTCCAGGGAGAAAAGTCACCCCTCCACTTT
CDR3aa: CASSFQGEKSPLHF

v_gene: TRBV12-3/TRBV12-4
d_gene: -
j_gene: TRBJ2-2
abundance: many
CDR3nt: TGTGCCAGCAGTTTTGGCTCCTCGGGGACCGGGGAGCTGTTTTTT
CDR3aa: CASSFGSSGTGELFF

v_gene: TRBV28
d_gene: TRBD2
j_gene: TRBJ2-3
abundance: few
CDR3nt: TGTGCCAGCAGTGACCCTAGCGGGAGGGGAACAGATACGCAGTATTTT
CDR3aa: CASSDPSGRGTDTQYF

v_gene: TRBV11-2
d_gene: -
j_gene: TRBJ1-4
abundance: many
CDR3nt: TGTGCCAGCAGCTTATGGCGAGGGACTAATGAAAAACTGTTTTTT
CDR3aa: CASSLWRGTNEKLFF

v_gene: TRBV6-1
d_gene: -
j_gene: TRBJ2-2
abundance: few
CDR3nt: TGTGCCAGCAGTCAAACACTTACCACCGGGGAGCTGTTTTTT
CDR3aa: CASSQTLTTGELFF

v_gene: TRBV27
d_gene: TRBD2
j_gene: TRBJ2-3
abundance: -
CDR3nt: TGTGCCAGCAGTCTGCAAGCGGGAGAGGTCAAAGATACGCAGTATTTT
CDR3aa: CASSLQAGEVKDTQYF

v_gene: TRBV28
d_gene: -
j_gene: TRBJ2-1
abundance: many
CDR3nt: TGTGCCAGCAGTTTGTCGGACCACTTTGATGAGCAGTTCTTC
CDR3aa: CASSLSDHFDEQFF

v_gene: TRBV6-1
d_gene: TRBD1
j_gene: TRBJ2-7
abundance: many
CDR3nt: TGTGCCAGCAGCGACGGGACAGTCTACGAGCAGTACTTC
CDR3aa: CASSDGTVYEQYF

v_gene: TRBV30
d_gene: TRBD1
j_gene: TRBJ1-2
abundance: few
CDR3nt: TGTGCCTGGAGTGTTACAGGGGGAGGCTACACCTTC
CDR3aa: CAWSVTGGGYTF

v_gene: TRBV5-1
d_gene: -
j_gene: TRBJ2-7
abundance: -
CDR3nt: TGCGCCAGCAGCTGGGGCCTCTCCTACGAGCAGTACTTC
CDR3aa: CASSWGLSYEQYF

v_gene: TRBV7-9
d_gene: TRBD2
j_gene: TRBJ2-1
abundance: many
CDR3nt: TGTGCCAGCAGCTTAGCATCTAGCGGGGGGAACAATGAGCAGTTCTTC
CDR3aa: CASSLASSGGNNEQFF

v_gene: TRBV12-3/TRBV12-4
d_gene: -
j_gene: TRBJ1-1
abundance: many
CDR3nt: TGTGCCAGCACGACGTCTGTCGGCAGGTTCGGAGGGACTGAAGCTTTCTTT
CDR3aa: CASTTSVGRFGGTEAFF

v_gene: TRBV7-2
d_gene: -
j_gene: TRBJ2-3
abundance: many
CDR3nt: TGTGCCAGCAGCTTCCTCACAGATACGCAGTATTTT
CDR3aa: CASSFLTDTQYF